The following is a T cell receptor beta chain sequence with its context. Its antigen is currently unknown. Time point specified: week 47, end of study. The vaccine gave 300 ug of a 20-mer mutant IDH1 peptide subcutaneously per dose. This record belongs to a study of a mutant IDH1 vaccine in newly diagnosed glioma. Study at large: Vaccines were begun 4-6 weeks after radiotherapy alone, or with temozolomide cycles. The treated population exhibited a male proportion of about 60%, a female proportion of about 38%, and a mean age of 40.4 years.

The J segment lost 7 bases and the V segment lost 6 bases, leaving 7 bases of the junction unmatched. The CDR3 totals 13 residues. Germline V gene data show CDR1 as LNHDA and CDR2 as SQIVND (reference sequence). Using immunoSEQ multiplex PCR, the repertoire was profiled, and TCRdb retains in-frame clones only, with some absent. Of some 62,000 clones listed, over 80% are singletons. This sequence originates from a man aged 25-45 years with glioma. The specimen was PBMCs, collected from a glioma patient whose treatment included an IDH1 peptide vaccine. The chain combines TRBV19 with TRBJ2-7; TRBD1 matches at 9 bases. The CDR3 loop is CASSLSGTGEQYF. CDR3 in DNA: TGTGCCAGTAGCCTCTCCGGGACAGGGGAGCAGTACTTC.